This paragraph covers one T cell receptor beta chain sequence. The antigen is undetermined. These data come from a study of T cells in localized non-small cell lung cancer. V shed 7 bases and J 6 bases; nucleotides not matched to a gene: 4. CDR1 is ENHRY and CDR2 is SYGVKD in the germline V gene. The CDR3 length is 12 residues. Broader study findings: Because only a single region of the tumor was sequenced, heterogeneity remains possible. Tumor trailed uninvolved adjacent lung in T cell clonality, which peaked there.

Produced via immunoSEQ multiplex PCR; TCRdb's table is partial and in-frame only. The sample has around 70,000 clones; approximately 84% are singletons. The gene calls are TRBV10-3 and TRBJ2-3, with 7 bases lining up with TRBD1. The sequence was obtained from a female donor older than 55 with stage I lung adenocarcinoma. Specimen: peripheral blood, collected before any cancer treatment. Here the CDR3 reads CAITTTGDTQYF. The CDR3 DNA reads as TGTGCCATCACTACGACAGGGGATACGCAGTATTTT.